This T cell receptor beta chain was sequenced during a study of shared clonotypes between healthy human individuals (dated by TCRdb to about 2020). In terms of the full investigation: The cohort included three men and two women between 18 and 49 years of age. For each donor, CD4 naive and CD4 memory were each run on three plates, CD8 naive on two plates, and CD8 memory on one plate. To estimate repertoire size and how much clonotypes are shared between individuals, the study performed deep sequencing of blood TCR repertoires from a few healthy adults. Different laboratories and diverse techniques were used to prepare libraries and sequence TCR repertoires, to increase sequencing depth and limit assay-specific biases. Between about 0.8 and 9 billion PBMCs per donor were obtained by leukapheresis. What the research found in general, with its limitations: Naive subsets generally had larger estimated clonotype richness than memory subsets did. The small number of donors limited the genetic and exposure-history diversity represented. Roughly 5% of naive CD4, approximately 3.7% of naive CD8, roughly 2.4% of memory CD4, and approximately 0.39% of memory CD8 clonotypes were shared across several donors. Sampling was restricted to blood, and TCR repertoires in tissue are likely to differ from TCR repertoires in blood. Based on pairwise subsampling, the degree of clonotype sharing among donors was expected to be affected by sequencing depth. Higher generation probabilities were observed for clonotypes shared by all four sorted-subset donors than for non-shared clonotypes. Even with the large sequencing depth, rarefaction of the sorted-subset datasets indicated that sequencing was incomplete.

Healthy HIV-negative adults with no recently reported acute infections or vaccinations were included as donors. Only Caucasian adults living in Nashville, Tennessee, USA were represented among the donors. CD4+ T cells were enriched by magnetic negative selection; naive cells were then positively selected on CD45RA, and the negative fraction formed the memory subset. After blood collection by leukapheresis, PBMCs were isolated using Ficoll-Histopaque density gradient centrifugation and then cryopreserved in the vapor phase of liquid nitrogen. Analytical flow cytometry was used to check the purity and quantity of each magnetically sorted T cell population. From each sorted fraction, genomic DNA was isolated and quantified by UV absorbance on a Nanodrop 2000c. Using the deep immunoSEQ assay, multiplex PCR amplified TCR CDR3 regions from genomic DNA. Extracted genomic DNA from each cell subset was distributed evenly across all wells of several immunoSEQ 96-well plates, and each plate was treated as a replicate. For sorted subsets, 200 ng of genomic DNA, equivalent to 25,000 to 35,000 T cell genomes, went into each replicate PCR. Purified libraries were measured with a Qubit 3.0 fluorometer, size-checked on a Bioanalyzer 2100, and measured again with the KAPA Library Quantification kit. Every immunoSEQ 96-well plate was sequenced on a separate single-read 150-cycle Illumina NextSeq 550 flow cell. In the authors' own workflow: Because the immunoSEQ output included only junctional sequences and no quality scores, the filtering could not be the same as the filtering used for full-length reads. To assign V/J genes and CDR3, sequences were annotated using PyIR, a Python wrapper for IgBLAST v1.9, with IMGT germline references. Any read was removed if the V/J assignment was weak (E-value above 1e-6), the CDR3 was missing, or the read contained stop codons, out-of-frame junctions, or ambiguous translated residues. A V3J clonotype was defined by an identical inferred V gene, J gene, and CDR3 amino acid sequence. Percentage overlap between repertoires was calculated by dividing the number of shared unique clonotypes by the size of the smaller repertoire. RTK rarefaction, the Chao1 estimator, and Recon v2.1 estimates of unobserved clonotypes were used to assess repertoire richness. Generation probabilities for all TCRbeta clonotypes obtained by the gDNA method from several donors were computed using OLGA. TCRdb obtained this table from immuneACCESS and retained in-frame rearrangements with V and J assigned. These tables miss some clones; where compared with another copy, unresolved V genes account for less than half of the shortfall, and the remainder is unexplained. For V, J and clone size, that table is used; D and trimming come from the DNA. The sample has 2 million to 2.5 million clones on record, more than 90% of them singletons. Over 0.1% of the sample comes from the top ten.

CDR1 and CDR2 are drawn from the germline V gene (reference sequence): MNHEY, SMNVEV. The CDR3 numbers 16 residues from cysteine through phenylalanine. Only CDR3 DNA remains: 48 bases, in frame from the first base. V is trimmed back by 3 bases and J by 6 bases, and the junction contains 7 bases that no gene match accounts for. Notes on this clone: No cognate antigen has been identified for it. No base-level quality is on record; no much larger clone is a single base apart.

Sequenced: naive CD4+ T cells sorted from blood. In light of the paper, this sample's cell subset or site label describes: CD45RA+ positively selected. The sequence was collected from a man aged 18 to 30 in good health. The sequence links TRBV27 to TRBJ2-2; 10 central bases correspond to TRBD1. The sequenced DNA: TGTGCCAGCAGTTTCTGGGACAGGGGTTACCCCGGGGAGCTGTTTTTT. Its amino acids are CASSFWDRGYPGELFF.